The 29 T cell receptor beta chains presented below share a single source sample, sequenced in a study of cytomegalovirus exposure and HLA in healthy donors. Sequencing used immunoSEQ multiplex PCR; TCRdb keeps in-frame clones, though not all of them. The sample holds over 200,000 clones, over 80% seen once. Sequenced input: PBMCs. These TCRs come from a woman between 18 and 30 years old in good health and CMV-seronegative.

The chain links TRBV4-1 to TRBJ1-4; no firm D call. The CDR3 spans 17 residues. Trimming took off 0 bases at V and 0 bases at J, with 11 bases between the two ends. Per germline, CDR1 MGHRA and CDR2 YSYEKL. CDR3 region: CASSQDFRSSTNEKLFF. The DNA of the CDR3 is TGCGCCAGCAGCCAAGATTTCAGGAGTTCAACTAATGAAAAACTGTTTTTT.

The chain has TRBV5-1 and TRBJ2-3, with 10 bases aligning to TRBD2. Trimming at V came to 3 bases and at J to 5 bases, leaving 9 bases not matched to a gene. Per the germline V gene, CDR1 is SGHRS and CDR2 is YFSETQ. The CDR3 sequence is 16 residues long. This chain's CDR3 is CASSSSSGGAIDTQYF. The CDR3 DNA sequence: TGCGCCAGCAGCTCATCAAGCGGGGGGGCAATAGATACGCAGTATTTT.

The J gene is TRBJ2-1, the V gene TRBV27; perhaps TRBD2 as D (6 bases). Trimming took 3 bases from V and 4 from J, leaving 13 bases between them. This CDR3 is 15 amino acids long. CDR1 is MNHEY and CDR2 is SMNVEV in the germline V gene (reference sequence). CDR3 coding DNA: TGTGCCAGCAGTTTGGGGCTAGCGCTGTACAATGAGCAGTTCTTC. Protein sequence: CASSLGLALYNEQFF.

This chain uses TRBV5-1 with TRBJ1-4; 9 nucleotides agree with TRBD1. The CDR3 extends over 16 amino acids. The germline V gene encodes CDR1 SGHRS and CDR2 YFSETQ. The ends lost 3 bases at V and 8 bases at J; junction bases unmatched: 11. The CDR3 protein is CASSSGQGAGREKLFF. CDR3 DNA: TGCGCCAGCAGCTCGGGACAGGGTGCGGGCAGAGAAAAACTGTTTTTT.

The chain couples TRBV27 to TRBJ2-2, with TRBD2 as a possible D gene (5 bases). The V end was cut by 6 bases, the J end by 7 bases, with 15 bases between. The CDR3 consists of 14 residues. The germline gives CDR1 MNHEY, CDR2 SMNVEV (reference sequence). The CDR3 DNA follows: TGTGCCAGCAGCCCAAGGACTCGCGGCGGGGAGCTGTTTTTT. Encoded protein: CASSPRTRGGELFF.

This clone came up once. The chain uses TRBV6-6 and TRBJ1-1; D gene uncertain. Germline-derived CDR1 and CDR2 are MNHNY and SVGAGI (reference sequence). Trimming took 4 bases from V and 0 from J, leaving 9 bases between them. CDR3 length equals 14 residues. CDR3 region: CASSSSGMNTEAFF. The CDR3 region has the DNA TGTGCCAGCAGTTCCTCCGGGATGAACACTGAAGCTTTCTTT.

There are a few counts of this clone. CDR3 bases: TGTGCCAGCAGCTTAGCGGGAGATTACTACGAGCAGTACTTC. Its protein is CASSLAGDYYEQYF. The rearrangement links TRBV11-2 to TRBJ2-7; D may be TRBD2 (6 bases). Trimming removed 1 base at V and 3 bases at J, with 10 bases between. Germline CDR1 is SGHAT and CDR2 is FQNNGV. The CDR3 sequence is 14 residues long.

This clone was seen more than once but under ten times. This chain links TRBV5-1 with TRBJ2-7; TRBD2 matches at 7 bases. The V gene's germline CDR1 is SGHRS and CDR2 YFSETQ. The CDR3 is made up of 13 amino acids. The V gene end was trimmed by 4 bases and the J gene end by 6 bases; junction bases not matched to a gene: 7. CDR3 in DNA: TGCGCCAGCAGCCGGGGGGAGCCCCCCGAGCAGTACTTC. As protein: CASSRGEPPEQYF.

The chain recombines TRBV11-2 with TRBJ1-5, with TRBD1 matching 7 bases. V lost 5 bases, J lost 3 bases, and 7 bases stayed unmatched. CDR3 length: 15 amino acids. The germline CDR1 and CDR2 sequences are SGHAT and FQNNGV. The CDR3 is CASSPRQGPNQPQHF. Here the CDR3 DNA reads TGTGCCAGCAGCCCTAGACAGGGCCCCAATCAGCCCCAGCATTTT.

CDR3 sequence: CASSLGQSHYGYTF. DNA of the CDR3: TGCGCCAGCAGCTTAGGACAGTCCCATTATGGCTACACCTTC. The V and J genes are TRBV5-1 and TRBJ1-2, with a weak D call TRBD1 (6 bases). Per the germline V gene, CDR1 is SGHRS and CDR2 is YFSETQ. This CDR3 has 14 amino acids. V lost 2 bases to trimming and J lost 5 bases, with 13 bases between them.

This clone occurred once. The chain joins TRBV9 to TRBJ2-1; TRBD2 matches at 9 bases. CDR1 is SGDLS, CDR2 YYNGEE, per germline. V lost 3 bases, J lost 6 bases, and 7 bases stayed unmatched. The CDR3 spans 15 residues. CDR3 loop: CASSGSGSPSNEQFF. The CDR3 DNA sequence: TGTGCCAGCAGCGGTAGCGGGAGTCCCAGCAATGAGCAGTTCTTC.

The chain combines TRBV5-1 with TRBJ1-4; unclear D gene. Looked up from germline, CDR1 is SGHRS and CDR2 is YFSETQ. Trimming stripped 0 bases from V and 1 base from J, with 10 bases between. The CDR3 runs 16 residues. CDR3 sequence: CASSLGDLRTNEKLFF. The CDR3 DNA sequence: TGCGCCAGCAGCTTGGGGGATCTCAGAACTAATGAAAAACTGTTTTTT.

The gene calls are TRBV5-1 and TRBJ2-1; D may match TRBD1 or TRBD2 (5 bases each). The CDR3 loop spans 16 amino acids. V was cut by 4 bases and J by 3 bases, with 17 bases left in between. Per the germline V gene, CDR1 is SGHRS and CDR2 is YFSETQ. CDR3 DNA sequence: TGCGCCAGCAGCCTTCGGACCGCTGGGGGCTACAATGAGCAGTTCTTC. Its protein product is CASSLRTAGGYNEQFF.

The chain recombines TRBV7-8 with TRBJ2-3, with a possible D match to TRBD2 (6 bases). Per germline, CDR1 SGHVS and CDR2 FQNEAQ. With 0 bases removed from V and 5 bases from J, the gap between germline ends came to 12 bases. This CDR3 spans 15 amino acids. The CDR3, as DNA: TGTGCCAGCAGCTTAGCTACGGGAGTGAAAGATACGCAGTATTTT. The encoded protein is CASSLATGVKDTQYF.

CDR3 nucleotide sequence: TGTGCCAGCAGCTTATTCGACGGAGAGACCCAGTACTTC. Protein sequence: CASSLFDGETQYF. The V call is TRBV11-2, the J call TRBJ2-5; D is unclear. CDR3 length equals 13 residues. CDR1 SGHAT and CDR2 FQNNGV come from the germline V gene. The V end was cut by 2 bases, the J end by 4 bases, with 8 bases between.

This sequence joins TRBV9 and TRBJ2-1, with 9 bases that match TRBD2. Trimming at V came to 4 bases and at J to 2 bases, leaving 4 bases not matched to a gene. The CDR3 has 15 residues. Germline V CDR1 and CDR2: SGDLS, YYNGEE. The CDR3 DNA reads TGTGCCAGCAGCAATAGCGGGAGTCCCTACAATGAGCAGTTCTTC. It is translated as CASSNSGSPYNEQFF. The whole variable domain, filled in from reference TRBV9 and TRBJ2-1, reads DSGVTQTPKHLITATGQRVTLRCSPRSGDLSVYWYQQSLDQGLQFLIQYYNGEERAKGNILERFSAQQFPDLHSELNLSSLELGDSALYFCASSNSGSPYNEQFFGPGTRLTVL.

The chain is built from TRBV27 and TRBJ1-1, with 9 bases aligning to TRBD1. The V gene's germline CDR1 is MNHEY and CDR2 SMNVEV (reference sequence). This CDR3 spans 18 amino acids. Losses at the gene ends were 5 bases for V and 0 bases for J; bases not matched to a gene: 13. The CDR3 region has the DNA TGTGCCAGCAGTGCGTACAGGGGGCAGGGGGTGTTGAACACTGAAGCTTTCTTT. Its translation is CASSAYRGQGVLNTEAFF.

The rearrangement joins TRBV29-1 to TRBJ1-1; maybe TRBD1 (6 bases). This CDR3 contains 14 residues. Trimming shortened V by 4 bases and J by 3 bases, and 15 bases separated the two germline ends. Germline values: CDR1 SQVTM, CDR2 ANQGSEA. The CDR3 spells CSVVNQGLDTEAFF. CDR3 bases: TGCAGCGTTGTAAACCAGGGGCTGGACACTGAAGCTTTCTTT.

This clone was detected a few times. The chain links TRBV14 to TRBJ2-1; maybe TRBD2 (5 bases). This CDR3 spans 16 amino acids. V was clipped by 1 base and J by 0 bases, with 10 bases between them. Germline V lookup: CDR1 SGHDN, CDR2 FVKESK. Here the CDR3 reads CASSQASGSSYNEQFF. The CDR3 DNA is TGTGCCAGCAGCCAAGCAAGCGGAAGCTCCTACAATGAGCAGTTCTTC.

This clone was recorded only once. The chain is built from TRBV18 and TRBJ1-4; 8 bases are shared with TRBD1. CDR1 and CDR2 from the germline V gene are KGHSH and LQKENI. The CDR3 contains 15 residues. V lost 3 bases, J lost 3 bases, and 3 bases stayed unmatched. The CDR3 DNA is TGTGCCAGCTCACCGCGCAGGGGGCCTAATGAAAAACTGTTTTTT. This codes for CASSPRRGPNEKLFF.

The V gene is TRBV11-2, the J gene TRBJ2-3, with D unresolved. The CDR3 consists of 12 residues. The V end lost 5 bases, the J end lost 10 bases, and 13 bases lay between the germline ends. Per germline, CDR1 SGHAT and CDR2 FQNNGV. The CDR3 loop reads CASSLQGNSQYF. CDR3 sequence (DNA): TGTGCCAGCAGCCTACAAGGGAATTCGCAGTATTTT.

The V and J genes are TRBV5-1 and TRBJ1-1; no clear D gene. In germline, CDR1 is SGHRS, CDR2 YFSETQ. The CDR3 has 13 residues. With 5 bases removed from V and 1 base from J, the gap between germline ends came to 9 bases. CDR3 residues: CASSREGNTEAFF. Here the CDR3 DNA reads TGCGCCAGCAGTAGGGAAGGGAACACTGAAGCTTTCTTT.

The chain employs TRBV5-4 and TRBJ2-7; D call uncertain. This CDR3 region has 11 residues. V lost 0 bases and J lost 6, with 4 bases in between. The germline gives CDR1 SGHNT, CDR2 YYREEE (reference sequence). CDR3 nucleotide sequence: TGTGCCAGCAGCTTGGGGGCCGAGCAGTACTTC. Its protein is CASSLGAEQYF.

This clone appeared a single time. The gene calls are TRBV30 and TRBJ1-4; maybe TRBD1 (5 bases). Between the trimmed V and J ends, which lost 4 bases and 0 bases, there was a span of 18 bases. This CDR3 region has 17 residues. Germline assignment: CDR1 GTSNPN and CDR2 SVGIG (reference sequence). The CDR3 region is CAWKVSETVTTNEKLFF. DNA for the CDR3: TGTGCCTGGAAGGTATCCGAGACAGTTACAACTAATGAAAAACTGTTTTTT. The full variable domain, completed using reference TRBV30 and TRBJ1-4, is SQTIHQWPATLVQPVGSPLSLECTVEGTSNPNLYWYRQAAGRGLQLLFYSVGIGQISSEVPQNLSASRPQDRQFILSSKKLLLSDSGFYLCAWKVSETVTTNEKLFFGSGTQLSVL.

The chain combines TRBV29-1 with TRBJ2-7; 9 nucleotides match TRBD1. The CDR3 is 16 residues long. Germline CDR1 reads SQVTM; CDR2 reads ANQGSEA. The V gene end was trimmed by 7 bases and the J gene end by 3 bases; junction bases not matched to a gene: 16. This CDR3 reads CSAAGGPGQGFYEQYF. CDR3 bases: TGCAGCGCTGCCGGTGGGCCGGGACAGGGCTTCTACGAGCAGTACTTC.

The rearrangement links TRBV27 to TRBJ2-5, with no clear D. The CDR3 totals 14 residues. The germline CDR1 and CDR2 sequences are MNHEY and SMNVEV (reference sequence). V lost 6 bases and J 0 bases, leaving 11 bases between the germline ends. The CDR3 DNA sequence: TGTGCCAGCAGCCAAGACTGGCACCAAGAGACCCAGTACTTC. Translating gives CASSQDWHQETQYF.

This chain joins TRBV7-8 and TRBJ1-3, with D possibly being TRBD1 (5 bases). V lost 4 bases to trimming and J lost 0 bases, with 10 bases between them. In germline, CDR1 is SGHVS, CDR2 FQNEAQ. The CDR3 runs 15 residues. The CDR3 coding sequence is TGTGCCAGCAGCTCGAGACAGCTCTCTGGAAACACCATATATTTT. As protein: CASSSRQLSGNTIYF. The whole variable domain, filled in from reference TRBV7-8 and TRBJ1-3, reads GAGVSQSPRYKVAKRGQDVALRCDPISGHVSLFWYQQALGQGPEFLTYFQNEAQLDKSGLPSDRFFAERPEGSVSTLKIQRTQQEDSAVYLCASSSRQLSGNTIYFGEGSWLTVV.

This sequence joins TRBV27 and TRBJ2-1, with D maybe TRBD1 (6 bases). This CDR3 spans 13 amino acids. Deletions cut 4 bases from V and 2 bases from J, with 6 bases between. Germline CDR1 MNHEY, CDR2 SMNVEV (reference sequence). In nucleotides, the CDR3 is TGTGCCAGCAGTTGGACAGCCTACAATGAGCAGTTCTTC. Translated, it gives CASSWTAYNEQFF.

V is TRBV7-3 and J is TRBJ2-3; 8 nucleotides line up with TRBD2. Germline V lookup: CDR1 SGHTA, CDR2 FQGTGA. The CDR3 is 14 amino acids. Germline trimming cut 6 bases from V and 3 bases from J; bases unmatched to any gene: 5. The CDR3, as DNA: TGTGCCAGCAGGCGTAGCGGGGCGACAGATACGCAGTATTTT. As protein: CASRRSGATDTQYF.